This T cell receptor beta chain was captured by sequencing in a study of tumor-infiltrating lymphocytes in oesophageal squamous cell carcinoma. This CDR3 has 17 amino acids. The germline V and J ends were trimmed by 3 bases and 0 bases, with 12 bases remaining between them. The V gene's germline CDR1 is SGHVS and CDR2 FNYEAQ. TCRdb used MiXCR to reprocess the PCR reads, holding one entry per CDR3 protein. The sample holds about 12,000 distinct CDR3 sequences, over 50% seen once. The sample consisted of esophageal tumor tissue. This chain joins TRBV7-6 and TRBJ2-6; D remains unclear. This receptor was taken from a female donor with esophageal squamous cell carcinoma. This CDR3 reads CASSFLPTSSGANVLTF. The CDR3 bases are TGTGCCAGCAGCTTCCTACCTACCAGCTCTGGGGCCAACGTCCTGACTTTC.